This T cell receptor (beta chain) was documented in a study of blood T cells in healthy people across ages (dated by TCRdb to 2015 to 2017). Study-wide context: In model experiments, template switching captured about one uniquely barcoded TCR beta cDNA molecule for every two T cells. Age-related changes in TCR beta repertoire diversity were measured in the study by deep sequencing normalized with unique cDNA molecular identifiers. The donors were split into four age groups: young (average around 15 years), middle-aged (more than 35), aged (roughly 68) and long-lived (roughly 88). Two additional independent replicas of 1 million unique cDNA reads from the same blood draw were analyzed for two donors (one aged 18 to 29 and one aged 80 or older). Beyond this particular receptor, the publication reports: Since profiling was done on bulk unsorted PBMCs, naive and antigen-experienced compartments could not be conclusively compared. Compared with the aged group, more naive CD4+ T cells, fewer expanded clones and increased TCR diversity were shown by the long-lived group, suggesting age selection. Because the CMV infection status of the donors was unknown, age-related changes in expanded clonotypes may potentially have been confounded. Estimates of total diversity based on one million sequenced T cells were regarded as lower bounds and as underestimates. As age increased, observed TCR beta diversity per million T cells dropped in a roughly linear way, and a significant reduction was already evident by age about 40. The percentage of naive T cells measured by flow cytometry correlated strongly with observed TCR beta diversity.

Libraries came from 5' RACE. Instrument used: Illumina HiSeq 2500. A second PCR of 7 to 11 cycles was run with a J-beta primer mix and a sample-barcoded 5' primer. Each TCR beta cDNA molecule received a unique molecular identifier from a template-switch 5' adaptor carrying 12 random nucleotides. Each sample yielded at least 3 million CDR3-containing paired-end reads. First-strand cDNA was synthesized from all RNA with the Mint cDNA synthesis kit, primed by a TRBC-specific oligonucleotide. After uracil-DNA glycosylase treatment, a first 18-cycle PCR used universal primers M1SS and BC2_uni_R on all cDNA. On the study's bioinformatics: For normalization, 1 million high-quality reads, each with a distinct molecular identifier, were randomly selected from each sample. Instead of being binned into consensus sequences, reads with shared molecular identifiers were discarded. MiTCR, set to a Q25 quality threshold and the strictest error-elimination algorithm, was used for CDR3 identification, clonotype clustering and error correction. A nonparametric unseen species model using Euler transformation provided a lower-bound estimate of total TCR beta diversity. TCRdb reprocessing: public reads trimmed at Q25 with fastp, clones called with MiXCR, in-frame beta chains kept. Records with the same CDR3 protein are collapsed into one entry carrying the most frequent genes and DNA. The V and J calls were not made by the authors but by TCRdb's processing. This sample is represented by over a million distinct CDR3 sequences; less than 25% of them were singletons. The ten largest make up approximately 0.75% of the sample.

Including the terminal cysteine and phenylalanine, the CDR3 comprises 17 residues. Kept here is only the CDR3 DNA, which spans 51 bases and is read in frame from base 1. Via the germline V gene, CDR1 is SGHRS and CDR2 YFSETQ. This clonotype was seen a handful of times. Its binding antigen is unknown. Compared with germline, one end of the junction differs, possibly owing to a read error. The 39 donors, aged 6 to 90 years, were systemically healthy Caucasian individuals from Russia. Approximately 9.3 milliliters of peripheral blood were drawn from each donor into EDTA-treated Vacutainer tubes. Ficoll-Paque density-gradient centrifugation was used to isolate PBMCs, with at least 6.5 million per sample. Trizol reagent was used to extract total RNA from the PBMCs, yielding at least 6 micrograms per sample. For every donor, an aliquot of PBMCs went through flow cytometry to measure the percentages of naive CD45RAhigh/CD27high T cells.

This sample was also put to use in a study of T cells of mothers and their children. The second investigation adds: Donors were nine systemically healthy Caucasian individuals: three mothers and their six children. cDNA synthesis used all of the extracted RNA, with 1.5 ug of RNA in each 15 ul reaction. In the second PCR, the M1S primer introduced both the sample barcodes and 2-4 random nucleotides. Each mother yielded over 9.5 million TCR beta CDR3 reads and each child a few million reads. In both related and unrelated pairs, thymic selection shapes the output of TCR recombination in a similar way, with inherited differences having only a minor effect. Normalized repertoire overlap was always found to be slightly, but never significantly, higher in related mother-child pairs than in unrelated mother-child pairs. With a sensitivity of 90 to 100 clones per million clonotypes, no persistent microchimeric T cell clones were detected. In the study, deep NGS was used to compare the TCR beta repertoires of mothers and children, and features distinguishing related mother-child pairs from unrelated individuals were sought. Mothers averaged around 43 +/- 4 years of age and children averaged about 10 +/- 4 years. Libraries were sequenced on Illumina HiSeq 2000 with 100+100 nt paired-end reads after adapter ligation with NEBNext reagents. Mother and child libraries were prepared a month apart and sequenced in separate runs to prevent cross-contamination. For each donor, between roughly 450,000 and 2,100,000 distinct TCR beta clonotypes were identified. Naive TCR beta clonotypes were estimated from low-frequency clonotypes matched to each donor's FACS-determined naive share, without sorting.

The receptor chain draws on TRBV5-1 and TRBJ2-7, with TRBD1 identical over 8 junction bases. This TCR derives from a girl aged 2-10 years in good health. The sequenced sample was blood. The CDR3 region reads CASSFARTGMESEEQYF. The DNA is as follows: TGTGCCAGCAGCTTTGCCCGGACAGGGATGGAGTCGGAAGAGCAGTACTTC.